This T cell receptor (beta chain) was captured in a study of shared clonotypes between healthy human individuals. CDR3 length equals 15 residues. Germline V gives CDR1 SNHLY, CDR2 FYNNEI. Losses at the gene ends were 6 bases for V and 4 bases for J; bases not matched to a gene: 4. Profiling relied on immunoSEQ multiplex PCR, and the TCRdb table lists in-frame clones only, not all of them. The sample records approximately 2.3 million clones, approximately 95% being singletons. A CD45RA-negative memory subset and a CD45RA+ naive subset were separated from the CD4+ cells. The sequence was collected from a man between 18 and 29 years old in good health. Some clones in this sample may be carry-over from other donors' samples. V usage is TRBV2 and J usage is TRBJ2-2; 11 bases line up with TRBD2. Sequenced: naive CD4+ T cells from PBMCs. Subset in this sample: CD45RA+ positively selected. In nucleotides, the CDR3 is TGTGCCAGCAGCGGGACTAGCGGCCGCACCGGGGAGCTGTTTTTT. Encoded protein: CASSGTSGRTGELFF.